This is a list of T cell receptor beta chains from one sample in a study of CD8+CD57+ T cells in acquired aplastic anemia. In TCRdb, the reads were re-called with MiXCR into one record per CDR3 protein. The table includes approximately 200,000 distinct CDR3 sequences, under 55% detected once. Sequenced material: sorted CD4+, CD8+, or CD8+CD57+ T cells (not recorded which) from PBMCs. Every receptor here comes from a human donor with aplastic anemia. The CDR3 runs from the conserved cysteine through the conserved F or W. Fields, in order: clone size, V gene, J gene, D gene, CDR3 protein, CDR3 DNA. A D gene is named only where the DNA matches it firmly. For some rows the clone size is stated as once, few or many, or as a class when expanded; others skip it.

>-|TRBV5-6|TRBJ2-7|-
CASSYVRGTYEQYF
TGTGCCAGCAGCTATGTCCGGGGAACCTACGAGCAGTACTTC
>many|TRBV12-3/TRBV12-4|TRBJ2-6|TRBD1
CASSPTTPTGFRSGANVLTF
TGTGCCAGCAGTCCAACCACACCGACAGGGTTTCGCTCTGGGGCCAACGTCCTGACTTTC
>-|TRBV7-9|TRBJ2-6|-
CASSINSGANVLTF
TGTGCCAGCAGCATCAACTCTGGGGCCAACGTCCTGACTTTC
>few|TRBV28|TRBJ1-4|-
CASSSPLGSNEKLFF
TGTGCCAGCAGTTCCCCTTTGGGGTCTAATGAAAAACTGTTTTTT
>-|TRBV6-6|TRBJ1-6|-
CASNLLSTGRGSPLHF
TGTGCCAGCAATCTCCTGTCGACAGGTCGCGGTTCACCCCTCCACTTT
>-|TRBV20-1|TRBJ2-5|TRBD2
CSAYEPGLAGETQYF
TGCAGTGCCTACGAACCGGGACTAGCGGGAGAGACCCAGTACTTC
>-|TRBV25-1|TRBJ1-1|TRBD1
CASKRRQGESEAFF
TGTGCCAGCAAACGACGACAGGGGGAATCTGAAGCTTTCTTT
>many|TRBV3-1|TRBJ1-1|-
CASSQDILNTEAFF
TGTGCCAGCAGCCAAGACATCCTGAACACTGAAGCTTTCTTT
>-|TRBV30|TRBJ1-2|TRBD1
CAWSQERTGDGYTF
TGTGCCTGGAGTCAAGAAAGGACAGGGGATGGCTACACCTTC
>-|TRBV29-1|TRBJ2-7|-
CSVVSRTYEQYF
TGCAGCGTTGTTAGCCGAACCTACGAGCAGTACTTC
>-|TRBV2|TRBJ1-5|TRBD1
CASSAMQGARQPQHF
TGTGCCAGCAGTGCTATGCAGGGGGCCCGGCAGCCCCAGCATTTT
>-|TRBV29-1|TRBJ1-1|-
CSADPPMNTEAFF
TGCAGTGCTGACCCGCCGATGAACACTGAAGCTTTCTTT
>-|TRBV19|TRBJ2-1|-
CASRSMGSSYNEQFF
TGTGCCAGTAGGTCGATGGGAAGCTCCTACAATGAGCAGTTCTTC
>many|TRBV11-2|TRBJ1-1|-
CASSLSSRNTEAFF
TGTGCCAGCAGCTTGTCAAGTCGGAACACTGAAGCTTTCTTT
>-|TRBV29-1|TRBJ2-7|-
CSVGSSPASQYEQYF
TGCAGCGTTGGAAGTTCTCCGGCTAGCCAATACGAGCAGTACTTC
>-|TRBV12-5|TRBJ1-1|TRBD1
CASGLVLGTGTEAFF
TGTGCTAGTGGTTTGGTACTTGGGACAGGCACTGAAGCTTTCTTT
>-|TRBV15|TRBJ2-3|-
CATSSGGTPPADTRYF
TGTGCCACCAGCAGCGGAGGGACTCCACCGGCAGATACGCGGTATTTT
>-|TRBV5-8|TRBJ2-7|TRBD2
CASSLPGGLRYEQYF
TGTGCCAGCAGCTTGCCGGGGGGGTTAAGATACGAGCAGTACTTC
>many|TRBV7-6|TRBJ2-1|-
CASSARASEGNEQFF
TGTGCCAGCAGCGCGAGGGCCTCCGAGGGCAATGAGCAGTTCTTC
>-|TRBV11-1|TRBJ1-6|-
CASSLGAGQNRPLRF
TGTGCCAGCAGCTTGGGTGCAGGACAGAATAGGCCCCTCCGCTTT
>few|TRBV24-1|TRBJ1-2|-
CATSDPIYGYTF
TGTGCCACCAGTGACCCCATCTATGGCTACACCTTC
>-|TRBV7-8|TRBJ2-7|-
CASSLVRGEQYF
TGTGCCAGCAGCTTAGTTAGGGGCGAGCAGTACTTC
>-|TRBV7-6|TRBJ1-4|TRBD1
CASSLGGQGDEKLFF
TGTGCCAGCAGCCTAGGGGGACAGGGGGACGAAAAACTGTTTTTT
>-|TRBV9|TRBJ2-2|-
CASSVYRDYTGELFF
TGTGCCAGCAGCGTCTACCGGGACTACACCGGGGAGCTGTTTTTT
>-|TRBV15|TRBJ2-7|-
CATSSLLPGGEQYF
TGTGCCACCAGCAGCTTGCTCCCCGGTGGGGAGCAGTACTTC
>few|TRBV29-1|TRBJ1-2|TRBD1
CSVEGETGVNYGYTF
TGCAGCGTTGAAGGGGAAACAGGGGTTAACTATGGCTACACCTTC
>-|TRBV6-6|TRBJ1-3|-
CASSYSDPSSGNTIYF
TGTGCCAGCAGTTACTCTGATCCGAGCTCTGGAAACACCATATATTTT
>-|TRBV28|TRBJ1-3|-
CASSRPDRFSGNTIYF
TGTGCCAGCAGTCGCCCGGACAGATTCTCTGGAAACACCATATATTTT
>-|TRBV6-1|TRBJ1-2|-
CASSATGTGAIDTF
TGTGCCAGCAGTGCCACCGGGACGGGAGCGATAGACACCTTC
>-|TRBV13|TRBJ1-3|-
CASSSTVSGNTIYF
TGTGCCAGCAGCTCGACAGTTTCTGGAAACACCATATATTTT
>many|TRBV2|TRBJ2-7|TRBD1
CASRRQGVNYEQYF
TGTGCCAGTCGACGACAGGGGGTGAACTACGAGCAGTACTTC
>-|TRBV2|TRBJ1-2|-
CASSCGGCHGYTF
TGTGCCAGCAGTTGTGGGGGGTGCCATGGCTACACCTTC
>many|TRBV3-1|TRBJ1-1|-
CASSQGGVTEAFF
TGTGCCAGCAGCCAAGGTGGCGTGACTGAAGCTTTCTTT
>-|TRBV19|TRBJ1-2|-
CASGDIYGYTF
TGTGCCAGCGGGGATATATATGGCTACACCTTC
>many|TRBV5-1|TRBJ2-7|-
CASSVGVGSTYEQYF
TGCGCCAGCAGCGTGGGTGTGGGTTCGACCTACGAGCAGTACTTC
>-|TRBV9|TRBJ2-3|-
CASSAGPQGTQYF
TGTGCCAGCAGCGCGGGGCCCCAGGGGACGCAGTATTTT
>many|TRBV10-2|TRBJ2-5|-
CASTRGVQETQYF
TGCGCCAGCACCCGTGGGGTTCAAGAGACCCAGTACTTC
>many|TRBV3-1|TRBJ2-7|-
CASAGRISYEQYF
TGTGCCAGCGCAGGTAGGATCTCCTACGAGCAGTACTTC
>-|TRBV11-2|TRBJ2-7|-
CASSLEGTSYEQYF
TGTGCCAGCAGCTTAGAGGGAACCTCCTACGAGCAGTACTTC
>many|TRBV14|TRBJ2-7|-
CASSQSTSLGGSEQYF
TGTGCCAGCAGCCAGTCCACTTCTTTAGGGGGATCCGAGCAGTACTTC
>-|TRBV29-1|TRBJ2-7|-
CSVASGIDYEQYF
TGCAGCGTTGCTTCTGGGATCGACTACGAGCAGTACTTC
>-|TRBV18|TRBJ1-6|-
CASSPLDRGSDSPLHF
TGTGCCAGCTCACCACTTGATAGGGGGTCGGATTCACCCCTCCACTTT
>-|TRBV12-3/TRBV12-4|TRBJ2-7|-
CTSSLAEGYAYEQYF
TGTACCAGCAGTTTAGCGGAAGGCTATGCCTACGAGCAGTACTTC
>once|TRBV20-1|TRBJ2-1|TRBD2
CSARGTSGGHNEQFF
TGCAGTGCTAGAGGGACTAGCGGGGGTCACAATGAGCAGTTCTTC
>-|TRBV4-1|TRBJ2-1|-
CASSQDRPHAGSSYNEQFF
TGCGCCAGCAGCCAAGATCGACCCCATGCGGGGAGCTCCTACAATGAGCAGTTCTTC